This TCR beta chain was captured in a study of early T cells in non-severe SARS-CoV-2 infection. This clonotype occurred many times. TCRdb reprocessed the 5' RACE reads with MiXCR, giving one entry per CDR3 protein. The sample consists of tens of thousands of distinct CDR3 sequences, about 10% of them appearing once. V lost 4 bases and J lost 12, with 13 bases in between. The length of the CDR3 is 11 residues. Germline V gene lookup returns CDR1 SGHVS and CDR2 FQNEAQ. The gene calls are TRBV7-8 and TRBJ2-7; unclear D gene. This TCR derives from an adult who was a healthcare worker with PCR-confirmed SARS-CoV-2 infection or an uninfected control (not recorded which). What was sequenced was whole blood. The CDR3: CASSSSPIWYF. CDR3 bases: TGTGCCAGCAGCTCGTCCCCCATCTGGTACTTC.